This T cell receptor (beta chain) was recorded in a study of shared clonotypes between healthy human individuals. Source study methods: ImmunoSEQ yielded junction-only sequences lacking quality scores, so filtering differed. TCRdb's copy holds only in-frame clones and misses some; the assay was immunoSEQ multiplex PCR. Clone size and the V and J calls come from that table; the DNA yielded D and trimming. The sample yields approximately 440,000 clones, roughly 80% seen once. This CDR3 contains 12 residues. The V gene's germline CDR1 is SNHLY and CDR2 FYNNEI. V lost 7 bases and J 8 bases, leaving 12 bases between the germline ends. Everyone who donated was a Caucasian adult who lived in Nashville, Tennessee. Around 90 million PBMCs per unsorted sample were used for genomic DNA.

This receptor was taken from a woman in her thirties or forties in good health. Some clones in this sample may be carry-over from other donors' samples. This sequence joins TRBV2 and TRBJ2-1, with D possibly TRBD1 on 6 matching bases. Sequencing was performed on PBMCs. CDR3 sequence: CASNTGWHEQFF. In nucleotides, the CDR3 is TGTGCCAGCAATACAGGGTGGCATGAGCAGTTCTTC.